This T cell receptor beta chain was retrieved from a study of T cell responses to AZD1222 COVID-19 vaccine. Trimming cost V 5 bases and J 0 bases, with 14 bases left between them. The germline V gene has CDR1 SGHVS and CDR2 FQNEAQ. The CDR3 extends over 16 amino acids. Findings of the study overall: Donors were mostly white British, more females; clonal diversity possibly underestimated.

This clone was detected a few times. Its antigen is unidentified. Measured with immunoSEQ multiplex PCR; TCRdb has only the in-frame clones, and not every one. The data show 90,000 to 150,000 clones, about 90% seen once. This sequence joins TRBV7-8 and TRBJ2-1; D is perhaps TRBD2 (6 bases). The receptor was derived from an adult in good health. The specimen was peripheral blood, collected on day 0 of AZD1222 vaccination. The CDR3 spells CASSPAAGGSYNEQFF. CDR3 sequence (DNA): TGTGCCAGCAGCCCAGCAGCGGGCGGCTCCTACAATGAGCAGTTCTTC. Variable domain in full (rest from reference TRBV7-8 and TRBJ2-1): GAGVSQSPRYKVAKRGQDVALRCDPISGHVSLFWYQQALGQGPEFLTYFQNEAQLDKSGLPSDRFFAERPEGSVSTLKIQRTQQEDSAVYLCASSPAAGGSYNEQFFGPGTRLTVL.